This TCR beta chain is from a study of cytomegalovirus exposure and HLA in healthy donors. Primers included in the PCR were 60 Vbeta and 13 Jbeta primers. Data came from immunoSEQ multiplex PCR; TCRdb stores just in-frame clones and leaves some out. Of some 190,000 clones detected, around 80% appear once; the ten largest clones hold about 1.6%. Points from the study as a whole: The authors listed 164 TCR beta chains as cytomegalovirus-associated.

Trimming removed 5 bases from V and 12 bases from J; junction bases left unmatched: 18. CDR3 size: 16 residues. CDR1 is SGHTA, CDR2 FQGNSA, per germline. This clone was found once. What it binds is not known. The receptor was isolated from a man aged 18 to 35 in good health and CMV-seronegative. Material: PBMCs. The chain uses TRBV7-2 and TRBJ2-1; 8 nucleotides align to TRBD2. DNA for the CDR3: TGTGCCAGCAGCCTTACGACCGGGGGGGGTCGGGTTAGGCAGTTCTTC. It yields the protein CASSLTTGGGRVRQFF.